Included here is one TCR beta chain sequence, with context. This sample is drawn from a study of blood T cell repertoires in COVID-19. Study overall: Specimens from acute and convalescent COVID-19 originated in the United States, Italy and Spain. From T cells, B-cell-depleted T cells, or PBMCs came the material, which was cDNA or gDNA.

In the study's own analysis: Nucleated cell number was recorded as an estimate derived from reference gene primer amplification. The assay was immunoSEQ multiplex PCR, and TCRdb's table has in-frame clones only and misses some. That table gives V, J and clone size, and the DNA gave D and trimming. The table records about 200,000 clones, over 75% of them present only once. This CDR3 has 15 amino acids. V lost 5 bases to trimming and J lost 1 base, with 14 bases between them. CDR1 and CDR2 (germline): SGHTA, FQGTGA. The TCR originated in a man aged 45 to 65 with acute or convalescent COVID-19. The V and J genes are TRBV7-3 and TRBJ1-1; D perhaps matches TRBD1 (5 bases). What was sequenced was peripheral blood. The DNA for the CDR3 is TGTGCCAGCAGCCCCTCAGGGCAGCCGAACACTGAAGCTTTCTTT. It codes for CASSPSGQPNTEAFF.